The entry below describes one TCR beta chain. Its antigen is unidentified. Produced via immunoSEQ multiplex PCR; TCRdb's table is partial and in-frame only. The sample contains 300,000 to 400,000 clones, over 60% of which appear only once. The germline CDR1 and CDR2 sequences are ENHRY and SYGVKD. Trimming cost V 0 bases and J 0 bases; bases outside gene matches: 4. This CDR3 spans 16 amino acids. This sample is part of a study of cytotoxic CD8 clonotypes in ibrutinib-treated CLL. Whole-study context: The patient breakdown showed 11 relapsed/refractory and under 16 treatment-naive cases, with some 17 IGHV unmutated.

Study-level points and caveats: Public clonotypes, found uncommonly, either contracted or stayed stable on treatment.

Frozen PBMC stocks contributed roughly 2.1 micrograms of genomic DNA to the TCR beta libraries. The origin of this receptor is a human donor with chronic lymphocytic leukemia. The chain joins TRBV10-3 to TRBJ2-7, with TRBD1 matching 8 bases. Sequenced here: PBMCs, sampled after 36 months of ibrutinib treatment. CDR3: CAISESTGESSYEQYF. The DNA of the CDR3 is TGTGCCATCAGTGAGTCGACAGGGGAGAGCTCCTACGAGCAGTACTTC.